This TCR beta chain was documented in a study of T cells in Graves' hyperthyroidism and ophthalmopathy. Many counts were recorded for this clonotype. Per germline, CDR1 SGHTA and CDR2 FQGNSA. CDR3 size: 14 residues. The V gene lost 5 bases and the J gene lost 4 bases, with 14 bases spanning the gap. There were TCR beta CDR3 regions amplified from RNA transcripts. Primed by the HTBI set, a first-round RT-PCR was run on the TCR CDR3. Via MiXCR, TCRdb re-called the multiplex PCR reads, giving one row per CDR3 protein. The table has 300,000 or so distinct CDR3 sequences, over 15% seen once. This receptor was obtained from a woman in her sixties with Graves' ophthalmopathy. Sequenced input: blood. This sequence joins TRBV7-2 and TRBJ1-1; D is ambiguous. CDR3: CASSVTPQVTEAFF. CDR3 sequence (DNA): TGTGCCAGCAGCGTGACCCCGCAGGTCACTGAAGCTTTCTTT. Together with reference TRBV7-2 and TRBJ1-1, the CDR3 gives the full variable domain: GAGVSQSPSNKVTEKGKDVELRCDPISGHTALYWYRQSLGQGLEFLIYFQGNSAPDKSGLPSDRFSAERTGGSVSTLTIQRTQQEDSAVYLCASSVTPQVTEAFFGQGTRLTVV.